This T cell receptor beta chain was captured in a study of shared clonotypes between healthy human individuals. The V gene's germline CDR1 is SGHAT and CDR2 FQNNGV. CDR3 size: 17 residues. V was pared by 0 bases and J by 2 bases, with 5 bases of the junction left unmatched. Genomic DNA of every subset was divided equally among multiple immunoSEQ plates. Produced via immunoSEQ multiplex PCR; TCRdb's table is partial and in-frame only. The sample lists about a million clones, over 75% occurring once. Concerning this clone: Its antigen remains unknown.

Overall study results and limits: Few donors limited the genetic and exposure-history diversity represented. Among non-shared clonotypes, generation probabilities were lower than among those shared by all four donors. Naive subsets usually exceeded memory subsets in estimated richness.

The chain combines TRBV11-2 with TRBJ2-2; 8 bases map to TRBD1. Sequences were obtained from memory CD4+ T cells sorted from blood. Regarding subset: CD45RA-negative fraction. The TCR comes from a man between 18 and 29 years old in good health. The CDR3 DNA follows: TGTGCCAGCAGCTTAGATATCGGGACAGGAAACACCGGGGAGCTGTTTTTT. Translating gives CASSLDIGTGNTGELFF.